This is a list of T cell receptor beta chains from one sample in a study of shared clonotypes between healthy human individuals. Clones were sequenced by immunoSEQ multiplex PCR, and TCRdb holds only the in-frame ones, with some missing. The profile shows roughly 1,000,000 clones, about 84% of them singletons. Specimen: memory CD4+ T cells from PBMCs. The receptors stem from a man younger than 35 in good health. Some clones in this sample may be carry-over from other donors' samples. CDR3s include the opening cysteine and the closing phenylalanine or tryptophan. A D gene is named only where the DNA matches it firmly. Not every row has a clone size; where given, it reads once, few, many or a size class.

TRBJ2-1,-,TRBD2,TRBV28,CAILGGDYSYNEQFF,TGTGCCATCCTTGGGGGGGATTACTCCTACAATGAGCAGTTCTTC
TRBJ2-7,-,TRBD2,TRBV18,CASSPPSGRALYYEQYF,TGTGCCAGCTCACCACCTAGCGGGAGGGCCCTATACTACGAGCAGTACTTC
TRBJ2-1,-,TRBD1,TRBV27,CASSLRQGVVNEQFF,TGTGCCAGCAGTTTACGGCAGGGGGTTGTGAATGAGCAGTTCTTC
TRBJ1-3,-,-,TRBV6-5,CASSSVHSGNTIYF,TGTGCCAGCAGTTCAGTCCACTCTGGAAACACCATATATTTT
TRBJ2-3,-,TRBD2,TRBV4-2,CASSQVSGDYTDTQYF,TGTGCCAGCAGCCAAGTTAGCGGGGACTACACAGATACGCAGTATTTT
TRBJ1-2,-,-,TRBV5-1,CASSGDGRWDGYTF,TGCGCCAGCAGTGGAGACGGACGGTGGGATGGCTACACCTTC
TRBJ2-5,few,-,TRBV4-2,CASSQDIHTETQYF,TGTGCCAGCAGCCAAGATATACATACGGAGACCCAGTACTTC
TRBJ1-1,-,-,TRBV19,CASSIAHRNTEAFF,TGTGCCAGTAGTATTGCCCACCGGAACACTGAAGCTTTCTTT
TRBJ1-1,-,-,TRBV7-9,CASSITGNAEAFF,TGTGCCAGCAGCATTACAGGGAATGCTGAAGCTTTCTTT
TRBJ2-1,-,TRBD2,TRBV5-1,CASSPGLAVGNEQFF,TGCGCCAGCAGCCCGGGACTAGCGGTCGGGAATGAGCAGTTCTTC
TRBJ2-2,-,TRBD1,TRBV6-5,CASSRQGAYTGELFF,TGTGCCAGCAGCAGACAGGGGGCATACACCGGGGAGCTGTTTTTT
TRBJ1-5,few,-,TRBV7-2,CASSLAPDQPQHF,TGTGCCAGCAGCTTAGCTCCCGATCAGCCCCAGCATTTT
TRBJ1-1,-,-,TRBV18,CASSQQVGGEAFF,TGTGCCAGCTCACAGCAGGTTGGGGGCGAAGCTTTCTTT
TRBJ1-1,-,-,TRBV29-1,CSVVRGWAEAFF,TGCAGCGTTGTGAGGGGTTGGGCTGAAGCTTTCTTT
TRBJ2-5,-,-,TRBV6-1,CASSLRLGETQYF,TGTGCCAGCAGCCTTAGGCTAGGTGAGACCCAGTACTTC
TRBJ2-1,-,TRBD2,TRBV10-3,CAASSGSGNNEQFF,TGTGCCGCATCCAGCGGGAGTGGGAACAATGAGCAGTTCTTC
TRBJ2-1,-,-,TRBV18,CASSAQIGARQGDEQFF,TGTGCCAGCTCAGCGCAGATCGGAGCGAGGCAGGGCGATGAGCAGTTCTTC
TRBJ1-1,once,-,TRBV5-4,CASSLGGRTDTEAFF,TGTGCCAGCAGCTTGGGTGGGCGGACGGACACTGAAGCTTTCTTT
TRBJ2-3,-,TRBD2,TRBV7-8,CASSEGRETDTQYF,TGTGCCAGCAGCGAGGGGCGGGAGACAGATACGCAGTATTTT
TRBJ1-5,-,TRBD1,TRBV19,CASSIFRGQGFLQPQHF,TGTGCCAGTAGTATATTTCGGGGACAGGGTTTTTTGCAGCCCCAGCATTTT
TRBJ2-2,-,-,TRBV28,CASSLSRPGELFF,TGTGCCAGCAGTTTAAGCCGGCCCGGGGAGCTGTTTTTT
TRBJ2-4,few,-,TRBV7-8,CASSFGSGIQYF,-